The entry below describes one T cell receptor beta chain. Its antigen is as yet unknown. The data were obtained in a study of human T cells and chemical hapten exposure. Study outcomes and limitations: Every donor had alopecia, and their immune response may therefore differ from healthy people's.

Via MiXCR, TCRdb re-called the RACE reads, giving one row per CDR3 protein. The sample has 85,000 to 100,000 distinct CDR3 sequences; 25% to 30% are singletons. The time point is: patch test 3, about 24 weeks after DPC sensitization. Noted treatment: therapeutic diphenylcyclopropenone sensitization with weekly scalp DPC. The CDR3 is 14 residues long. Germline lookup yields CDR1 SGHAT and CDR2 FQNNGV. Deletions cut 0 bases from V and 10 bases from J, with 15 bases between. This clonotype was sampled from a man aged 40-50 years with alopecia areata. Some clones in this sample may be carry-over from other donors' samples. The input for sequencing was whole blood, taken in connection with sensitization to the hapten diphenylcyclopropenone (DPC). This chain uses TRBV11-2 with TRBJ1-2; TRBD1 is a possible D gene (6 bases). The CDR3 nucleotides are TGTGCCAGCAGCTTAGATGGGACATCGGGCGCCTACACCTTC. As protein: CASSLDGTSGAYTF. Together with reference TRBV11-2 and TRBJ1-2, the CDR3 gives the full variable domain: EAGVAQSPRYKIIEKRQSVAFWCNPISGHATLYWYQQILGQGPKLLIQFQNNGVVDDSQLPKDRFSAERLKGVDSTLKIQPAKLEDSAVYLCASSLDGTSGAYTFGSGTRLTVV.